This T cell receptor (beta chain) was found in a study of blood T cell repertoires in COVID-19. In the study overall: T cells, B-cell-depleted T cells, or PBMCs provided the cDNA or gDNA that served as material.

This clone showed up just a few times. Participants reported their clinical history, and cohort assignment relied on those reports. Recovered participants had two consecutive negative NP/OP PCR tests, healthcare professional clearance, or symptom resolution. The ends were cut back, 0 bases at V and 4 bases at J, with 10 bases in the middle. Germline V CDR1 and CDR2: ENHRY, SYGVKD. The CDR3 is made up of 14 amino acids. The table came from immunoSEQ multiplex PCR; TCRdb's copy has only in-frame clones and leaves some out. Of approximately 280,000 clones listed, roughly 85% were seen once; the top ten hold 5.5% to 7%.

Sequences were obtained from PBMCs or T cells enriched from blood (not recorded which). This receptor was obtained from a woman in her thirties or forties who had recovered from COVID-19. This rearrangement joins TRBV10-3 to TRBJ2-7; tentative D call: TRBD2 (6 bases). This CDR3 reads CAISESGGVYEQYF. DNA of the CDR3: TGTGCCATCAGTGAGTCGGGCGGGGTTTACGAGCAGTACTTC.